The 30 T cell receptor beta chains presented below share a single source sample, sequenced in a study of blood T cell repertoires in COVID-19. Only in-frame clones appear in the TCRdb table, and some are missing; sequencing was by immunoSEQ multiplex PCR. The table lists 75,000 to 80,000 clones, 86% of them singletons. Sequences were obtained from peripheral blood. These receptors came from a human donor in a cohort sampled during active COVID-19.

This clone was seen a single time. The chain uses TRBV3-1 (or the pseudogene TRBV3-2) and TRBJ2-1; 8 bases fit TRBD2. Germline values: CDR1 LGHDT, CDR2 YNNKEL (reference sequence). The junction had 6 bases not matched to a gene; V was cut back by 0 bases and J by 8 bases. This CDR3 has 15 amino acids. In DNA, the CDR3 is TGTGCCAGCAGCCAAGATTTAATAGCGGGATATGAGCAGTTCTTC. Translation: CASSQDLIAGYEQFF.

The CDR3 region has the DNA TGTGCCAGCTCACCAAAAGTCGCAGGGGGTACGACTGAAGCTTTCTTT. It is translated as CASSPKVAGGTTEAFF. The chain carries TRBV18 and TRBJ1-1; TRBD1 aligns across 7 bases. The germline V gene has CDR1 KGHSH and CDR2 LQKENI. The CDR3 consists of 16 residues. Trimming cost V 2 bases and J 5 bases; bases outside gene matches: 11.

In its sample, this clone was seen once. As DNA, the CDR3 is TGTGCCAGCAGTTCCTACGGGACAGGGAATGAAAAACTGTTTTTT. Translating it yields CASSSYGTGNEKLFF. This sequence joins TRBV28 and TRBJ1-4; the match to TRBD1 covers 9 bases. The CDR3 consists of 15 residues. CDR1 MDHEN and CDR2 SYDVKM come from the germline V gene. V lost 4 bases and J lost 5; bases outside the gene matches: 5.

V gene TRBV5-4 combines with J gene TRBJ2-7; TRBD2 matches at 10 bases. The V gene's germline CDR1 is SGHNT and CDR2 YYREEE (reference sequence). Trimming at V came to 0 bases and at J to 5 bases, leaving 14 bases not matched to a gene. The CDR3 length is 18 residues. CDR3 coding DNA: TGTGCCAGCAGCTTGGCCACGGGAGCGGGAGGGCCGGCCCACGAGCAGTACTTC. Amino acid sequence: CASSLATGAGGPAHEQYF. The entire variable domain, with the rest obtained from reference TRBV5-4 and TRBJ2-7, is as follows: ETGVTQSPTHLIKTRGQQVTLRCSSQSGHNTVSWYQQALGQGPQFIFQYYREEENGRGNFPPRFSGLQFPNYSSELNVNALELDDSALYLCASSLATGAGGPAHEQYFGPGTRLTVT.

The chain couples TRBV10-2 to TRBJ1-5, with a possible D match to TRBD1 (6 bases). Germline CDR1 WSHSY, CDR2 SAAADI. Trimming took 9 bases from V and 5 from J, leaving 11 bases between them. The CDR3 spans 12 residues. The CDR3 DNA reads as TGCGCCAGTCGGGACAATGATCAGCCCCAGCATTTT. It is translated as CASRDNDQPQHF.

This clone was recorded once. The chain carries TRBV7-9 and TRBJ2-7; 8 bases agree with TRBD1. Per the germline V gene, CDR1 is SEHNR and CDR2 is FQNEAQ (reference sequence). The J segment lost 0 bases and the V segment lost 6 bases, leaving 7 bases of the junction unmatched. The CDR3 is 15 amino acids. Here the CDR3 reads CASSNYGTGSYEQYF. DNA of the CDR3: TGTGCCAGCAGTAACTACGGGACAGGCTCCTACGAGCAGTACTTC.

The chain couples TRBV7-2 to TRBJ1-2, with D unclear. This CDR3 has 12 amino acids. Trimming shortened V by 5 bases and J by 2 bases, and 6 bases separated the two germline ends. Germline V gene sequence: CDR1 SGHTA, CDR2 FQGNSA. The chain's CDR3 is CASSGRNYGYTF. CDR3 nucleotide sequence: TGTGCCAGCAGCGGCAGGAACTATGGCTACACCTTC. Using reference TRBV7-2 and TRBJ1-2 for the parts outside the CDR3, the full variable domain is GAGVSQSPSNKVTEKGKDVELRCDPISGHTALYWYRQSLGQGLEFLIYFQGNSAPDKSGLPSDRFSAERTGGSVSTLTIQRTQQEDSAVYLCASSGRNYGYTFGSGTRLTVV.

This chain connects TRBV25-1 to TRBJ2-5; maybe TRBD1 (6 bases). V lost 6 bases and J lost 1, with 15 bases in between. The V gene's germline CDR1 is MGHDK and CDR2 SYGVNS. CDR3 size: 15 residues. The CDR3 DNA sequence: TGTGCCAGCAGCGCCGCGACAGGTCCCCAAGAGACCCAGTACTTC. Translating gives CASSAATGPQETQYF.

The chain uses TRBV9 and TRBJ2-1; perhaps TRBD2 as D (6 bases). CDR3 length: 16 amino acids. V gave up 0 bases and J gave up 3 bases, with 13 bases separating them. Germline-derived CDR1 and CDR2 are SGDLS and YYNGEE. The CDR3 DNA reads as TGTGCCAGCAGCGTAGCTTACGTGCGGGGCTACAATGAGCAGTTCTTC. Protein sequence: CASSVAYVRGYNEQFF.

The genes are TRBV6-2 or TRBV6-3 and TRBJ2-1, with 8 bases identical to TRBD1. The CDR3 sequence is 15 residues long. V shed 6 bases and J 2 bases; nucleotides not matched to a gene: 6. The germline V gene encodes CDR1 MNHEY and CDR2 SVGEGT. CDR3 sequence: CASRPHRGTYNEQFF. CDR3 nucleotides: TGTGCCAGCAGACCTCACAGGGGGACCTACAATGAGCAGTTCTTC.

Regarding this clone: Germline and junction disagree at one end, which may indicate a read error. The V gene is TRBV29-1, the J gene TRBJ2-5; 7 nucleotides match TRBD1. The CDR3 spans 15 residues. CDR1 and CDR2 from the germline V gene are SQVTM and ANQGSEA. Written as DNA, the CDR3 is TGCAGCGTGGAAGGGACAGCCCTATACCAAGAGACCCAGTACTTC. Encoded protein: CSVEGTALYQETQYF.

The chain uses TRBV5-4 and TRBJ2-1; no clear D gene. CDR1 is SGHNT and CDR2 is YYREEE in the germline V gene (reference sequence). V shed 3 bases and J shed 7 bases, with 11 bases lying between them. The CDR3 sequence is 13 residues long. The CDR3 reads CASSSALENEQFF. Written as DNA, the CDR3 is TGTGCCAGCAGCTCCGCTCTAGAAAATGAGCAGTTCTTC.

The chain employs TRBV10-3 and TRBJ2-3; D perhaps matches TRBD2 (6 bases). CDR1 and CDR2 (germline): ENHRY, SYGVKD. This CDR3 is 14 amino acids long. Trimming removed 8 bases from V and 0 bases from J, with 12 bases in between. CDR3 loop: CAIGERGSTDTQYF. Here the CDR3 DNA reads TGTGCCATCGGGGAACGGGGGAGCACAGATACGCAGTATTTT.

This chain connects TRBV7-3 to TRBJ2-7; 13 bases line up with TRBD2. This CDR3 region has 15 residues. With V trimmed by 5 bases and J by 3 bases, 4 bases remained unmatched. CDR1 and CDR2 (germline): SGHTA, FQGTGA. CDR3 sequence reads: CASSPGLAGVYEQYF. CDR3 nucleotides: TGTGCCAGCAGCCCCGGACTAGCGGGGGTCTACGAGCAGTACTTC. Combining the CDR3 with reference TRBV7-3 and TRBJ2-7 gives the whole variable domain GAGVSQTPSNKVTEKGKYVELRCDPISGHTALYWYRQSLGQGPEFLIYFQGTGAADDSGLPNDRFFAVRPEGSVSTLKIQRTERGDSAVYLCASSPGLAGVYEQYFGPGTRLTVT.

The chain uses TRBV18 and TRBJ2-1; weak D call: TRBD1 (6 bases). The germline V and J ends were trimmed by 3 bases and 0 bases, with 12 bases remaining between them. The CDR3 is 16 residues long. Germline CDR1 KGHSH, CDR2 LQKENI. CDR3 residues: CASSPLDSYSYNEQFF. The DNA for the CDR3 is TGTGCCAGCTCACCGTTGGACAGTTACTCCTACAATGAGCAGTTCTTC.

V usage is TRBV24-1 and J usage is TRBJ2-1; D is unclear. Looked up from germline, CDR1 is KGHDR and CDR2 is SFDVKD. The CDR3 has 12 amino acids. Trimming left V 4 bases short and J 10 bases short, with 10 bases between. The CDR3, as DNA: TGTGCCACCAGTGACCCCGATCGGGAGCAGTTCTTC. This translates into CATSDPDREQFF.

The chain recombines TRBV5-6 with TRBJ1-3, with D maybe TRBD1 (5 bases). The CDR3 is made up of 15 amino acids. Trimming shortened V by 4 bases and J by 2 bases, and 13 bases separated the two germline ends. CDR1 and CDR2 from the germline V gene are SGHDT and YYEEEE. The CDR3 is CASSTQGRTGNTIYF. The CDR3 DNA sequence: TGTGCCAGCAGCACTCAGGGCCGAACTGGAAACACCATATATTTT.

The rearrangement uses TRBV18 and TRBJ1-2; D is unresolved. Germline-derived CDR1 and CDR2 are KGHSH and LQKENI. The CDR3 has 14 residues. Trimming stripped 1 base from V and 0 bases from J, with 6 bases between. The CDR3 sequence is CASSPLSPNYGYTF. Written as DNA, the CDR3 is TGTGCCAGCTCACCACTATCCCCTAACTATGGCTACACCTTC. Filled out from reference TRBV18 and TRBJ1-2, the complete variable domain reads NAGVMQNPRHLVRRRGQEARLRCSPMKGHSHVYWYRQLPEEGLKFMVYLQKENIIDESGMPKERFSAEFPKEGPSILRIQQVVRGDSAAYFCASSPLSPNYGYTFGSGTRLTVV.

The chain links TRBV10-3 to TRBJ1-4, with TRBD1 identical over 10 bases. Per the germline V gene, CDR1 is ENHRY and CDR2 is SYGVKD. The CDR3 loop spans 14 amino acids. V shed 4 bases and J 8 bases; nucleotides not matched to a gene: 4. CDR3 protein: CAISADRGIEKLFF. The CDR3 DNA sequence: TGTGCCATCAGTGCGGACAGGGGGATCGAAAAACTGTTTTTT.

V usage is TRBV6-2 or TRBV6-3 and J usage is TRBJ2-5; TRBD2 agrees at 9 bases. The CDR3 runs 17 residues. CDR1 is MNHEY and CDR2 is SVGEGT in the germline V gene. The J segment lost 0 bases and the V segment lost 2 bases, leaving 7 bases of the junction unmatched. CDR3 bases: TGTGCCAGCAGTTACCTAGTCGAGCGGGGGGACCAAGAGACCCAGTACTTC. It specifies CASSYLVERGDQETQYF.

The V and J genes are TRBV7-2 and TRBJ2-1; unclear D gene. Trimming took off 3 bases at V and 0 bases at J, with 9 bases between the two ends. CDR1 and CDR2 (germline): SGHTA, FQGNSA. CDR3 length: 15 amino acids. The CDR3 nucleotides are TGTGCCAGCAGCTTCCTTTCGAGCTCCTACAATGAGCAGTTCTTC. This translates into CASSFLSSSYNEQFF.

The V and J genes are TRBV7-2 and TRBJ1-6; TRBD1 agrees at 7 bases. Per germline, CDR1 SGHTA and CDR2 FQGNSA. Unmatched junction bases numbered 5, after V lost 5 bases and J lost 4 bases. The CDR3 extends over 15 amino acids. The CDR3 region is CASSPSGQYNSPLHF. The CDR3 nucleotides are TGTGCCAGCAGCCCTTCGGGACAGTATAATTCACCCCTCCACTTT. Full variable domain (remainder filled in from reference TRBV7-2 and TRBJ1-6): GAGVSQSPSNKVTEKGKDVELRCDPISGHTALYWYRQSLGQGLEFLIYFQGNSAPDKSGLPSDRFSAERTGGSVSTLTIQRTQQEDSAVYLCASSPSGQYNSPLHFGNGTRLTVT.

The chain uses TRBV24-1 and TRBJ2-7; 11 bases agree with TRBD2. The CDR3 is 15 residues long. Looked up from germline, CDR1 is KGHDR and CDR2 is SFDVKD. Trimming took 4 bases from V and 3 from J; bases not matched to a gene: 4. CDR3 loop: CATSESSGRFYEQYF. CDR3 in DNA: TGTGCCACCAGTGAATCTAGCGGGAGGTTCTACGAGCAGTACTTC.

The V and J genes are TRBV6-4 and TRBJ2-1, with a tentative D call TRBD2 (7 bases). The CDR3 spans 13 residues. V was cut by 2 bases and J by 6 bases, with 8 bases left in between. Germline lookup yields CDR1 MRHNA and CDR2 SNTAGT. The CDR3 is CASSDGGANEQFF. The CDR3 nucleotides are TGTGCCAGCAGTGACGGGGGGGCCAATGAGCAGTTCTTC.

The chain recombines TRBV6-2 or TRBV6-3 with TRBJ2-1; possibly TRBD2 for D (5 bases). V lost 2 bases and J 9 bases, leaving 14 bases between the germline ends. The length of the CDR3 is 14 residues. Germline lookup yields CDR1 MNHEY and CDR2 SVGEGT. CDR3 loop: CASSYRVGRSEQFF. Here the CDR3 DNA reads TGTGCCAGCAGTTACCGCGTGGGGAGATCTGAGCAGTTCTTC.

This clone has only a few counts. The chain employs TRBV5-1 and TRBJ2-7; possible D gene TRBD1, 6 bases. Per germline, CDR1 SGHRS and CDR2 YFSETQ. The CDR3 extends over 14 amino acids. V dropped 5 bases and J dropped 3 bases, with 15 bases sitting between them. CDR3 protein: CASRRDIGDYEQYF. The CDR3 DNA reads TGCGCCAGCAGGAGGGACATCGGGGACTACGAGCAGTACTTC.

The chain has TRBV29-1 and TRBJ2-7; D is uncertain. Per the germline V gene, CDR1 is SQVTM and CDR2 is ANQGSEA. The CDR3 extends over 14 amino acids. The V gene lost 6 bases and the J gene lost 5 bases, with 20 bases spanning the gap. CDR3 in DNA: TGCAGCGTCCCCCGAAGCCCACCGTCGAACGAGCAGTACTTC. This translates into CSVPRSPPSNEQYF.

The chain is built from TRBV10-3 and TRBJ1-6; 7 bases map to TRBD1. CDR1 is ENHRY and CDR2 is SYGVKD in the germline V gene. CDR3 length: 17 amino acids. V dropped 2 bases and J dropped 6; count of bases not matched to a gene: 10. CDR3 region: CAISEPKRQGSNSPLHF. The CDR3 DNA follows: TGTGCCATCAGTGAGCCGAAACGACAGGGTAGTAATTCACCCCTCCACTTT.

The CDR3 here is CASSQGQVSEQYF. In DNA form, the CDR3 reads TGTGCCAGCAGCCAAGGCCAGGTCTCCGAGCAGTACTTC. This sequence joins TRBV3-1 (or the pseudogene TRBV3-2) and TRBJ2-7; unclear D gene. Trimming removed 1 base at V and 6 bases at J, with 10 bases between. The CDR3 loop spans 13 amino acids. The germline gives CDR1 LGHDT, CDR2 YNNKEL (reference sequence).

V is TRBV9 and J is TRBJ2-4; weak D call: TRBD2 (5 bases). This CDR3 comprises 15 residues. CDR1 is SGDLS and CDR2 is YYNGEE in the germline V gene. Trimming removed 0 bases from V and 7 bases from J, with 14 bases in between. The CDR3, as DNA: TGTGCCAGCAGCGTAGCTACGGGATACGGGAACATTCAGTACTTC. It translates to CASSVATGYGNIQYF.